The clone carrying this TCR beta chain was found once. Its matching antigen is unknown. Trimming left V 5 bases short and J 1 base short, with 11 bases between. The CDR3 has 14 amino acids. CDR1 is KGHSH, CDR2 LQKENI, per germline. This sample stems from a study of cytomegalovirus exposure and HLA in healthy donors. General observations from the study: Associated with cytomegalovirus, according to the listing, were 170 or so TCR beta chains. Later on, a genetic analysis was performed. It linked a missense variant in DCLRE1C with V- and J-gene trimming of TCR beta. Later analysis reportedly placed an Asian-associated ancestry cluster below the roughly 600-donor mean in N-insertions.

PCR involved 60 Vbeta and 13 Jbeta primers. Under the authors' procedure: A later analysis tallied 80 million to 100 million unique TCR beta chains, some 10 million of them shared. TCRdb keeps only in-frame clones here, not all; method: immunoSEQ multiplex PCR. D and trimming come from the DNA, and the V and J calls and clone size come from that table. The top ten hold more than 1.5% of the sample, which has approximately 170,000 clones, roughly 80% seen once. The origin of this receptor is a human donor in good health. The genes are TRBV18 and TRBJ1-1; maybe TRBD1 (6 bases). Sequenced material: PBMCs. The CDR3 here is CASSTSGQNTEAFF. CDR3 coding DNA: TGTGCCAGCTCAACATCGGGACAGAACACTGAAGCTTTCTTT.